This T cell receptor (beta chain) originates from a study of blood T cells in healthy people across ages. It was with a sample-barcoded 5' primer and a J-beta primer mix that a second PCR of about 7 to 12 cycles was run. All cDNA molecules were each tagged by a template-switch adaptor with 12 random nucleotides. MiXCR, applied by TCRdb to the 5' RACE reads, yields one record per CDR3 protein. Here the sample spans roughly 1,500,000 distinct CDR3 sequences, 42% being singletons. This clonotype came up a few times. Trimming cost V 3 bases and J 1 base, with 12 bases left between them. The CDR3 covers 15 residues. Germline CDR1 and CDR2: SEHNR and FQNEAQ (reference sequence).

This sequence was found in a woman under 30 in good health. This sequence joins TRBV7-9 and TRBJ2-5; D may be TRBD2 (5 bases). The sequencing sample was made of blood. The CDR3 DNA reads TGTGCCAGCAGCTTGATGGTAGCGCCCCAAGAGACCCAGTACTTC. It codes for CASSLMVAPQETQYF.